This T cell receptor beta chain was captured in a study of blood T cell repertoires in COVID-19. Study-level background: Samples taken during acute and convalescent COVID-19 were collected in the United States, Italy and Spain. T cells, B-cell-depleted T cells, or PBMCs provided the cDNA or gDNA that served as material.

V was pared by 6 bases and J by 0 bases, with 15 bases between. Germline V gene data show CDR1 as MDHEN and CDR2 as SYDVKM. This CDR3 is built from 16 residues. The method was immunoSEQ multiplex PCR; TCRdb's version includes in-frame clones alone and lacks a portion of them. The data contain 150,000 or so clones, approximately 90% of them seen just once; the ten biggest clones take up 15%. This rearrangement joins TRBV28 to TRBJ2-1; D is ambiguous. This clonotype was sampled from a woman aged 40 to 50 with acute or convalescent COVID-19. Sequencing used peripheral blood. CDR3 sequence reads: CASSPYSRRSYNEQFF. The CDR3 DNA follows: TGTGCCAGCAGCCCTTATAGCCGACGCTCCTACAATGAGCAGTTCTTC.